This T cell receptor beta chain originates from a study of cytomegalovirus exposure and HLA in healthy donors. Germline loops: CDR1 SGHAT, CDR2 FQNNGV. CDR3 length: 15 residues. The V gene end was trimmed by 5 bases and the J gene end by 3 bases; junction bases not matched to a gene: 6. Study results and limitations: Looking again later, the authors saw that most CMV-associated TCR beta chains seemed HLA-restricted. A later analysis revealed that TCR association rates differed between HLA loci, peaking at DRB1 and bottoming out at HLA-C. In most subjects, TCR beta sequences reportedly gave accurate predictions of HLA-A and HLA-B alleles. Beyond CMV serostatus, there was no information to go on about immune exposure.

60 Vbeta and 13 Jbeta primers were used in PCR. TCRdb's copy holds only in-frame clones and misses some; the assay was immunoSEQ multiplex PCR. The repertoire holds approximately 130,000 clones, about 8% seen once, with approximately 6.4% in the top ten. A note on this clone: What it binds is unknown.

The receptor was isolated from a woman aged 40 to 50 in good health and CMV-seropositive. Sequenced material: PBMCs. The J gene is TRBJ1-2, the V gene TRBV11-2, with 10 bases identical to TRBD1. This CDR3 reads CASSAAGTGDYGYTF. The CDR3 DNA follows: TGTGCCAGCAGCGCCGCCGGGACAGGGGACTATGGCTACACCTTC.